Following are 9 T cell receptor beta chains from one sample sequenced in a study of blood T cell repertoires in COVID-19. Measured with immunoSEQ multiplex PCR; TCRdb has only the in-frame clones, and not every one. Among more than 65,000 clones, roughly 73% were seen once, and the ten largest hold more than 45%. Sequences were obtained from peripheral blood. These TCRs come from a human donor in a cohort sampled during active COVID-19.

The chain is built from TRBV3-1 (or the pseudogene TRBV3-2) and TRBJ2-1; 12 bases line up with TRBD2. Per the germline V gene, CDR1 is LGHDT and CDR2 is YNNKEL (reference sequence). The junction had 13 bases not matched to a gene; V was cut back by 7 bases and J by 0 bases. There are 19 residues in the CDR3. The CDR3: CASKNRGLAGRRSYNEQFF. The DNA for the CDR3 is TGTGCCAGCAAAAATAGAGGACTAGCGGGGCGACGCTCCTACAATGAGCAGTTCTTC.

The gene calls are TRBV19 and TRBJ1-4, with 7 positions matching TRBD1. The CDR3 runs 15 residues. Trimming removed 5 bases from V and 5 bases from J; junction bases left unmatched: 8. CDR1 is LNHDA, CDR2 SQIVND, per germline (reference sequence). The CDR3 loop reads CASSWTGVGNEKLFF. DNA for the CDR3: TGTGCCAGTAGTTGGACAGGCGTGGGAAATGAAAAACTGTTTTTT.

This clone was observed a handful of times. The chain couples TRBV27 to TRBJ1-2; D not resolved. V dropped 8 bases and J dropped 2 bases, with 12 bases sitting between them. The CDR3 totals 13 residues. CDR1 is MNHEY and CDR2 is SMNVEV in the germline V gene (reference sequence). The CDR3 spells CASAITQNYGYTF. The CDR3 DNA follows: TGTGCCAGCGCAATTACACAGAACTATGGCTACACCTTC.

This chain links TRBV5-1 with TRBJ2-2; 7 bases align to TRBD2. CDR3 length: 15 residues. V shed 1 base and J 5 bases; nucleotides not matched to a gene: 5. Germline V gene sequence: CDR1 SGHRS, CDR2 YFSETQ. The CDR3 nucleotides read TGCGCCAGCAGCTTGACCGGGGGGACGACCGGGGAGCTGTTTTTT. Translation: CASSLTGGTTGELFF.

This clone was detected only a few times. CDR3 residues: CASSLRLATYNEQFF. The CDR3 DNA reads as TGTGCCAGCAGCTTGCGGCTAGCGACCTACAATGAGCAGTTCTTC. The chain employs TRBV5-4 and TRBJ2-1; perhaps TRBD2 as D (6 bases). Trimming took off 1 base at V and 2 bases at J, with 10 bases between the two ends. This CDR3 contains 15 residues. The V gene's germline CDR1 is SGHNT and CDR2 YYREEE (reference sequence). The whole variable domain, filled in from reference TRBV5-4 and TRBJ2-1, reads ETGVTQSPTHLIKTRGQQVTLRCSSQSGHNTVSWYQQALGQGPQFIFQYYREEENGRGNFPPRFSGLQFPNYSSELNVNALELDDSALYLCASSLRLATYNEQFFGPGTRLTVL.

The chain carries TRBV9 and TRBJ2-2; TRBD1 agrees at 12 bases. Germline lookup yields CDR1 SGDLS and CDR2 YYNGEE. The V and J ends lost 4 bases and 4 bases, in that order; junction bases with no gene match: 14. The CDR3 length is 19 residues. The DNA of the CDR3 is TGTGCCAGCAGCCCGGGACAGGGGGCCCTAGCGGGAGTCACCGGGGAGCTGTTTTTT. Translating it yields CASSPGQGALAGVTGELFF.

The chain links TRBV7-9 to TRBJ2-3; maybe TRBD1 (6 bases). Trimming stripped 1 base from V and 7 bases from J, with 12 bases between. The germline CDR1 and CDR2 sequences are SEHNR and FQNEAQ (reference sequence). This CDR3 region has 14 residues. CDR3 amino acids: CASSLGAGVNTQYF. CDR3 bases: TGTGCCAGCAGCTTAGGGGCAGGGGTGAATACGCAGTATTTT.

This clone has just a few counts. The rearrangement links TRBV28 to TRBJ1-5; 8 nucleotides agree with TRBD1. V lost 6 bases and J lost 4; bases outside the gene matches: 11. CDR3 length: 16 residues. The germline V gene has CDR1 MDHEN and CDR2 SYDVKM. The CDR3 sequence is CASRTLRDRINQPQHF. CDR3 bases: TGTGCCAGCAGAACGCTAAGGGACAGGATTAATCAGCCCCAGCATTTT. The full variable domain, with the rest looked up from reference TRBV28 and TRBJ1-5, is DVKVTQSSRYLVKRTGEKVFLECVQDMDHENMFWYRQDPGLGLRLIYFSYDVKMKEKGDIPEGYSVSREKKERFSLILESASTNQTSMYLCASRTLRDRINQPQHFGDGTRLSIL.

The rearrangement uses TRBV5-5 and TRBJ2-7; TRBD1 might be the D (6 bases). The V and J ends lost 4 bases and 0 bases respectively, with 14 bases between them. The CDR3 runs to 15 residues. Germline CDR1 reads SGHKS; CDR2 reads YYEKEE (reference sequence). This CDR3 is CASSPTGLSSYEQYF. The CDR3 DNA follows: TGTGCCAGCAGCCCTACAGGGTTGAGCTCCTACGAGCAGTACTTC.